A selection of T cell receptor beta chains follows, all from one sample in a study of vaccination effects on CD4 cells after COVID-19. TCRdb keeps only in-frame clones here, not all; method: immunoSEQ multiplex PCR. The sample records under 60,000 clones, more than 75% being singletons. Their cognate antigens are unknown. Sequencing was performed on CD4+ T cells from PBMCs cultured with HIV peptides, taken before COVID-19 vaccination. These receptors were collected from a human donor who had a prior SARS-CoV-2 infection. Each CDR3 is given with its conserved first and last residue. The D gene is left open where the match is weak.

>-|TRBJ1-2|TRBV15
CATSRAPPGNYGYTF
>TRBD1|TRBJ1-2|TRBV30
CAWSRGRTGGFLDF
>TRBD2|TRBJ2-7|TRBV3-1/TRBV3-2
CASSPRLAGDVDEQYF
>TRBD1|TRBJ2-7|TRBV11-3
CASSLGQVNEQYF
>TRBD1|TRBJ1-5|TRBV5-1
CASSLGDSVNQPQHF
>TRBD2|TRBJ2-3|TRBV7-2
CASSWTSGGSTDTQYF
>-|TRBJ1-4|TRBV9
CASSVDGTPEGNEKLFF
>-|TRBJ1-1|TRBV9
CASSVAGGRHTEAFF
>TRBD1|TRBJ1-2|TRBV24-1
CATSDKGASFDYGYTF
>-|TRBJ2-3|TRBV2
CASSGEGLHTDTQYF
>TRBD2|TRBJ2-3|TRBV18
CASSGSGGAEDTQYF
>-|TRBJ1-2|TRBV19
CASSIRQPLYGYTF
>-|TRBJ1-1|TRBV2
CASTTFRGMGNTEAFF